This record covers a single T cell receptor beta chain. The source of the sample is a study of blood T cell repertoires in COVID-19. Across the whole study: Whether acute or convalescent, the COVID-19 samples came from the United States, Italy and Spain.

The assay was immunoSEQ multiplex PCR, and TCRdb's table has in-frame clones only and misses some. Of about 300,000 clones listed, around nine tenths are singletons. The origin of this receptor is a woman aged 25 to 39 who had recovered from COVID-19. The sequenced material came from PBMCs or T cells enriched from blood (not recorded which).

As DNA, the CDR3 is TGCGCCAGCAGCTCGGTGGAGGAGCCCCCCTACGAGCAGTACTTC. As protein: CASSSVEEPPYEQYF. The J gene is TRBJ2-7, the V gene TRBV5-1; D possibly corresponds to TRBD2 (5 bases). This CDR3 is built from 15 residues. CDR1 and CDR2 from the germline V gene are SGHRS and YFSETQ. V dropped 3 bases and J dropped 2 bases, with 15 bases sitting between them.